This TCR beta chain stems from a study of cytomegalovirus exposure and HLA in healthy donors. Turning to this clone: The antigen is undetermined.

Amplification used 60 Vbeta primers and 13 Jbeta primers. Libraries were prepared by immunoSEQ multiplex PCR; TCRdb keeps only in-frame clonotypes and omits some of them. The sample yields over 100,000 clones, over 65% seen once. The CDR3 is 15 residues long. Germline assignment: CDR1 SGHNT and CDR2 YENEEA. V lost 5 bases to trimming and J lost 7 bases, with 15 bases between them. Notes on the study in general: A later analysis showed that HLA-associated TCR beta chains had undergone more clonal expansion than equally common others. Excluded: some indistinguishable V segments such as TRBV6-2 and TRBV6-3. Common viral pathogens were later found to be apparently linked to several of the most significant clusters.

This sequence originates from a woman between 25 and 40 years old in good health and CMV-seronegative. Input material: PBMCs. This rearrangement joins TRBV11-3 to TRBJ1-6; maybe TRBD1 (5 bases). CDR3 residues: CASSPREGVNSPLHF. The CDR3 DNA follows: TGTGCCAGCAGCCCCCGCGAAGGGGTGAATTCACCCCTCCACTTT.